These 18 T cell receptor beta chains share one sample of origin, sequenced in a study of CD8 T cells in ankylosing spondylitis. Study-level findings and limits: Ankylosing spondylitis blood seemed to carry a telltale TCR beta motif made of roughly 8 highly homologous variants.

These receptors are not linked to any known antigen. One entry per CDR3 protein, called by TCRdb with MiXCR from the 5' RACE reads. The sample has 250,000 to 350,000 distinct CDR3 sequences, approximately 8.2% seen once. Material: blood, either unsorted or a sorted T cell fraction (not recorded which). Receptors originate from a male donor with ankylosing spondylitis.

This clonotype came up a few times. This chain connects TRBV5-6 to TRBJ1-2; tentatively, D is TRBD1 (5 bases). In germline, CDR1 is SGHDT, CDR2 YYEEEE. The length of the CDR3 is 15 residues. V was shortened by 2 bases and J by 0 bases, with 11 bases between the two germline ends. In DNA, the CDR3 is TGTGCCAGCAGCTTCCCGCGGACACCTAACTATGGCTACACCTTC. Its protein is CASSFPRTPNYGYTF.

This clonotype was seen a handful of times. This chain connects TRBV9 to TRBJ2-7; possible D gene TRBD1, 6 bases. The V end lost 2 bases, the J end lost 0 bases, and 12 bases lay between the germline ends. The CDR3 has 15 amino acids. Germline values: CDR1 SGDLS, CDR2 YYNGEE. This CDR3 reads CASSVDSRGSYEQYF. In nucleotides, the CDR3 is TGTGCCAGCAGCGTGGATTCCAGGGGCTCCTACGAGCAGTACTTC.

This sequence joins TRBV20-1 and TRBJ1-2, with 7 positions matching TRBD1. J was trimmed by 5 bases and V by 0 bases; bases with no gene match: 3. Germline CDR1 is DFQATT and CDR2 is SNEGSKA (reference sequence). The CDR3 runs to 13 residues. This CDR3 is CSAREDRAYGYTF. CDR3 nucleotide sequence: TGCAGTGCTAGAGAAGACAGGGCTTATGGCTACACCTTC.

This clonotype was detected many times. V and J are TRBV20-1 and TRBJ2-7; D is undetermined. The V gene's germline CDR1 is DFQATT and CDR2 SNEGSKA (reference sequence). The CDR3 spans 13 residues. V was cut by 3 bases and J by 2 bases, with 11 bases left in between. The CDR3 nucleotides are TGCAGTGCTAGCCGATTAGTTACCTACGAGCAGTACTTC. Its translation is CSASRLVTYEQYF.

The CDR3 DNA reads TGTGCCAGCAGCTCAAAATCCACGTACCAAGAGACCCAGTACTTC. Translated: CASSSKSTYQETQYF. The chain combines TRBV7-2 with TRBJ2-5; D unresolved. V was clipped by 4 bases and J by 0 bases, with 12 bases between them. This CDR3 spans 15 amino acids. Germline V gives CDR1 SGHTA, CDR2 FQGNSA.

The CDR3 protein is CASSLARLAGGRGHEQFF. The CDR3 DNA is TGTGCCAGCAGCTTAGCGCGGCTAGCGGGAGGAAGAGGGCATGAGCAGTTCTTC. The rearrangement joins TRBV7-8 to TRBJ2-1; TRBD2 agrees at 11 bases. The CDR3 has 18 amino acids. Germline CDR1 SGHVS, CDR2 FQNEAQ. V trimming: 0 bases; J trimming: 8 bases; junction bases outside the gene matches: 12. Based on the CDR3 plus reference TRBV7-8 and TRBJ2-1, the full variable domain is GAGVSQSPRYKVAKRGQDVALRCDPISGHVSLFWYQQALGQGPEFLTYFQNEAQLDKSGLPSDRFFAERPEGSVSTLKIQRTQQEDSAVYLCASSLARLAGGRGHEQFFGPGTRLTVL.

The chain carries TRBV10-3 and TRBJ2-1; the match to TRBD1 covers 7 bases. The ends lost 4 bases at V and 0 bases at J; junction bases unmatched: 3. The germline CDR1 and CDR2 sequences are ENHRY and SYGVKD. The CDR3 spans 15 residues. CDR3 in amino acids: CAISGQGVSYNEQFF. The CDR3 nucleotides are TGTGCCATCAGTGGACAGGGAGTCTCCTACAATGAGCAGTTCTTC.

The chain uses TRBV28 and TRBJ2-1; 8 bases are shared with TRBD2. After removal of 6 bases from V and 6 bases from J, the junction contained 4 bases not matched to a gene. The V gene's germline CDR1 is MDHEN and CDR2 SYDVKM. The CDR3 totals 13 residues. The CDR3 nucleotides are TGTGCCAGCAGCCGGACTAGCCCCAATGAGCAGTTCTTC. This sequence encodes CASSRTSPNEQFF.

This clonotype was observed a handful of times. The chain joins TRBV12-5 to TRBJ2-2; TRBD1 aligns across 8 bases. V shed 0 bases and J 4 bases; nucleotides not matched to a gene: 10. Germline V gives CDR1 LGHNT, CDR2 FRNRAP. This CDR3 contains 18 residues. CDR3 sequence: CASGLVLFPGGLTGELFF. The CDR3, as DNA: TGTGCTAGTGGTTTGGTACTCTTTCCAGGGGGCCTCACCGGGGAGCTGTTTTTT.

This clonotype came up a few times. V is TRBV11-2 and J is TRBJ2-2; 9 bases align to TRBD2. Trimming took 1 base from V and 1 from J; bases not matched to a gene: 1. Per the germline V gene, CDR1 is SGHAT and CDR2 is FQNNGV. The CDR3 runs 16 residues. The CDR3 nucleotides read TGTGCCAGCAGCTTAGGTAGCGGGAGGAACACCGGGGAGCTGTTTTTT. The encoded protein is CASSLGSGRNTGELFF.

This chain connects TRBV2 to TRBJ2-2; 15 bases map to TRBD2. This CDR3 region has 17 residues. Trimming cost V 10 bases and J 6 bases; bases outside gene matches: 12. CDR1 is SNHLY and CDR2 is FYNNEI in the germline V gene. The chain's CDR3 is CATMAPGLAGGSGELFF. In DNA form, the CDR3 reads TGTGCCACCATGGCCCCGGGACTAGCGGGAGGATCCGGGGAGCTGTTTTTT.

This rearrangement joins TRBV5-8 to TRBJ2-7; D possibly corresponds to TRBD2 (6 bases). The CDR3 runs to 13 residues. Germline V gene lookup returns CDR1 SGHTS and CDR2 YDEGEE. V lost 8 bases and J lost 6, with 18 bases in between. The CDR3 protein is CARPRRDLLEQYF. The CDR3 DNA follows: TGTGCCAGGCCACGGAGGGACCTCCTCGAGCAGTACTTC.

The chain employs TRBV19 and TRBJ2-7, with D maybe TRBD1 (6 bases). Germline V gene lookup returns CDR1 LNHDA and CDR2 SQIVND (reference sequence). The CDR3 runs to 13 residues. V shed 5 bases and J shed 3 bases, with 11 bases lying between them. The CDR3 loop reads CASSSQGYYEQYF. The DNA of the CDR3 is TGTGCCAGTAGTTCACAGGGTTACTACGAGCAGTACTTC.

CDR3 sequence reads: CSVRDRVPEKLFF. The CDR3 DNA reads as TGCAGCGTCCGGGACAGGGTCCCTGAAAAACTGTTTTTT. The chain joins TRBV29-1 to TRBJ1-4; 9 bases agree with TRBD1. This CDR3 comprises 13 residues. The junction had 6 bases not matched to a gene; V was cut back by 6 bases and J by 7 bases. Germline CDR1 and CDR2: SQVTM and ANQGSEA.

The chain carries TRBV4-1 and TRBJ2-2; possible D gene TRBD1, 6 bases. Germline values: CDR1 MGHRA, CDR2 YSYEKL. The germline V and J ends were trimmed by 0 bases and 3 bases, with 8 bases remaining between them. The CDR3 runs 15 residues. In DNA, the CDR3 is TGCGCCAGCAGCCAAGAGGACAGACACACCGGGGAGCTGTTTTTT. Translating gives CASSQEDRHTGELFF.

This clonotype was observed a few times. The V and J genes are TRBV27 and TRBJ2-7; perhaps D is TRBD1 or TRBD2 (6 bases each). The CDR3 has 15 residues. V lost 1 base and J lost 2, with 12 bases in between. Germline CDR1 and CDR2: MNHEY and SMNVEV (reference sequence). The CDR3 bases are TGTGCCAGCAGTTTATATCCAGGGGAGGCCTACGAGCAGTACTTC. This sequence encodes CASSLYPGEAYEQYF.

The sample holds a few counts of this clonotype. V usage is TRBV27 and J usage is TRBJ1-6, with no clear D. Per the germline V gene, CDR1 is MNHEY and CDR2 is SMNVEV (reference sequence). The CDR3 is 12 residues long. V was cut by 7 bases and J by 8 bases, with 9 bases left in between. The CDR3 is CASNTMDSPLHF. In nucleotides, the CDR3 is TGTGCCAGCAACACCATGGATTCACCCCTCCACTTT.

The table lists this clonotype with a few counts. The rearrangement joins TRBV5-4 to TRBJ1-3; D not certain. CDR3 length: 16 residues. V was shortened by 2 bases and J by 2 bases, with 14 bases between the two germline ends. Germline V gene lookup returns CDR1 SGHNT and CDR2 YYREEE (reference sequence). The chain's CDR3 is CASSLRQDGTGNTIYF. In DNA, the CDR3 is TGTGCCAGCAGCTTAAGGCAGGACGGGACTGGAAACACCATATATTTT.